The 15 T cell receptor beta chains below were found in one sample sequenced in a study of response to subunit inactivated influenza vaccine. TCRdb itself ran the RT-PCR reads through MiXCR, one entry per CDR3 protein. The table has about 190,000 distinct CDR3 sequences, roughly an eighth seen once. Material: CD8+ T cells sorted from PBMCs, obtained about 5 days after vaccination. The receptors shown here come from a man aged 45-60 years who received an inactivated influenza vaccine.

The chain recombines TRBV3-1 with TRBJ2-5; 13 nucleotides agree with TRBD2. CDR3 length: 14 residues. From germline, CDR1 is LGHDT and CDR2 YNNKEL (reference sequence). Trimming removed 5 bases from V and 3 bases from J; junction bases left unmatched: 0. The CDR3 region is CASSGLAGEETQYF. CDR3 coding DNA: TGTGCCAGCAGCGGACTAGCGGGGGAAGAGACCCAGTACTTC.

This clonotype showed up just a few times. The genes are TRBV20-1 and TRBJ2-3; TRBD2 aligns across 10 bases. Trimming took 1 base from V and 2 from J; bases not matched to a gene: 12. Germline loops: CDR1 DFQATT, CDR2 SNEGSKA (reference sequence). This CDR3 comprises 18 residues. CDR3 region: CSARGYSTSGADTDTQYF. As DNA, the CDR3 is TGCAGTGCTAGAGGCTATTCAACTAGCGGGGCCGACACAGATACGCAGTATTTT.

This clonotype was detected only a few times. The V and J genes are TRBV7-8 and TRBJ2-1; 11 bases match TRBD2. The CDR3 consists of 16 residues. CDR1 and CDR2 from the germline V gene are SGHVS and FQNEAQ. Germline trimming cut 3 bases from V and 8 bases from J; bases unmatched to any gene: 9. The CDR3 nucleotides are TGTGCCAGCAGCTTCCTTAGCGGGGGGGACGGTGATGAGCAGTTCTTC. It codes for CASSFLSGGDGDEQFF.

On this clonotype itself: This clone may be a read error of a much larger clone one base away. The J gene is TRBJ2-7, the V gene TRBV5-1; D is undetermined. CDR1 SGHRS and CDR2 YFSETQ come from the germline V gene. The CDR3 totals 13 residues. With 4 bases removed from V and 3 bases from J, the gap between germline ends came to 11 bases. CDR3 in amino acids: CASSPDVGYEQYF. The CDR3 bases are TGCGCCAGCAGCCCGGACGTCGGCTACGAGCAGTACTTC.

The J gene is TRBJ2-1, the V gene TRBV11-2; TRBD1 matches 10 bases. The V gene's germline CDR1 is SGHAT and CDR2 FQNNGV. The J segment lost 5 bases and the V segment lost 3 bases, leaving 10 bases of the junction unmatched. The CDR3 contains 17 residues. The CDR3 spells CASSFVIAGQGHNEQFF. CDR3 DNA sequence: TGTGCCAGCAGCTTTGTCATTGCGGGACAGGGGCACAATGAGCAGTTCTTC.

This clonotype showed up many times. The chain uses TRBV6-2 or TRBV6-3 and TRBJ1-6, with 7 bases aligning to TRBD1. This CDR3 is built from 16 residues. Germline V gene sequence: CDR1 MNHEY, CDR2 SVGEGT. V lost 5 bases, J lost 7 bases, and 11 bases stayed unmatched. CDR3 loop: CASSLSSGQPNSPLHF. The DNA for the CDR3 is TGTGCCAGCAGTCTCAGTTCGGGACAGCCAAATTCACCCCTCCACTTT.

This clonotype occurred a few times. The rearrangement joins TRBV12-3 or TRBV12-4 to TRBJ2-7, with D unresolved. The CDR3 sequence is 13 residues long. V lost 3 bases and J 3 bases, leaving 9 bases between the germline ends. DNA for the CDR3: TGTGCCAGCAGTTTTGGGGTCTACTACGAGCAGTACTTC. Its protein product is CASSFGVYYEQYF.

This chain connects TRBV11-3 to TRBJ2-7; D is ambiguous. The germline gives CDR1 SGHNT, CDR2 YENEEA. V gave up 5 bases and J gave up 9 bases, with 11 bases separating them. The CDR3 totals 11 residues. The CDR3 loop is CASSLTPRQYF. DNA of the CDR3: TGTGCCAGCAGCCTGACACCCCGGCAGTACTTC.

The CDR3 DNA reads TGTGCCAGCATGAAGAACTTAGTCTACGAGCAGTACTTC. Its protein product is CASMKNLVYEQYF. The chain employs TRBV2 and TRBJ2-7; D not resolved. The CDR3 spans 13 residues. Trimming took off 7 bases at V and 3 bases at J, with 13 bases between the two ends. Germline V gives CDR1 SNHLY, CDR2 FYNNEI. The entire variable domain, with the rest obtained from reference TRBV2 and TRBJ2-7, is as follows: EPEVTQTPSHQVTQMGQEVILRCVPISNHLYFYWYRQILGQKVEFLVSFYNNEISEKSEIFDDQFSVERPDGSNFTLKIRSTKLEDSAMYFCASMKNLVYEQYFGPGTRLTVT.

Only a few counts were recorded for this clonotype. As DNA, the CDR3 is TGTGCCAGCAGCGGAGCGGGACAGGGGGTCTACGAGCAGTACTTC. Its protein product is CASSGAGQGVYEQYF. The genes are TRBV9 and TRBJ2-7; TRBD1 matches at 11 bases. Germline CDR1 reads SGDLS; CDR2 reads YYNGEE. V lost 3 bases, J lost 3 bases, and 5 bases stayed unmatched. The CDR3 length is 15 residues.

This chain links TRBV28 with TRBJ2-3, with a weak D call TRBD2 (6 bases). Trimming cost V 6 bases and J 5 bases, with 24 bases left between them. This CDR3 comprises 17 residues. The germline V gene encodes CDR1 MDHEN and CDR2 SYDVKM. The CDR3 DNA reads as TGTGCCAGCAGCCTACACCCGGGATCATATAGCGGAGATACGCAGTATTTT. It translates to CASSLHPGSYSGDTQYF.

The rearrangement joins TRBV28 to TRBJ2-1; 7 bases align to TRBD2. The CDR3 is 16 amino acids. The ends lost 3 bases at V and 4 bases at J; junction bases unmatched: 9. CDR1 MDHEN and CDR2 SYDVKM come from the germline V gene. Here the CDR3 reads CASSFQTSARYNEQFF. Here the CDR3 DNA reads TGTGCCAGCAGTTTTCAAACTAGCGCCCGATACAATGAGCAGTTCTTC.

This clonotype has ten or more counts. This chain joins TRBV27 and TRBJ2-7; TRBD1 agrees at 8 bases. Germline V gene data show CDR1 as MNHEY and CDR2 as SMNVEV (reference sequence). The V and J ends lost 6 bases and 2 bases, in that order; junction bases with no gene match: 9. The CDR3 runs to 15 residues. CDR3 region: CASSKRQTGAYEQYF. Written as DNA, the CDR3 is TGTGCCAGCAGCAAACGACAGACAGGGGCCTACGAGCAGTACTTC.

The CDR3 DNA is TGTGCCAGCAGCTGGACTAGCGGATACTACGAGCAGTACTTC. The encoded protein is CASSWTSGYYEQYF. The chain carries TRBV5-6 and TRBJ2-7; 10 bases line up with TRBD2. The CDR3 covers 14 residues. Germline assignment: CDR1 SGHDT and CDR2 YYEEEE. V trimming: 3 bases; J trimming: 3 bases; junction bases outside the gene matches: 3.

The chain recombines TRBV3-1 with TRBJ1-1; D ambiguous. Germline CDR1 and CDR2: LGHDT and YNNKEL (reference sequence). CDR3 length: 15 residues. The V and J ends lost 2 bases and 1 base respectively, with 11 bases between them. The CDR3 DNA reads as TGTGCCAGCAGCCAATCAGGACTGGGGAACACTGAAGCTTTCTTT. Translation: CASSQSGLGNTEAFF. Variable domain in full (rest from reference TRBV3-1 and TRBJ1-1): DTAVSQTPKYLVTQMGNDKSIKCEQNLGHDTMYWYKQDSKKFLKIMFSYNNKELIINETVPNRFSPKSPDKAHLNLHINSLELGDSAVYFCASSQSGLGNTEAFFGQGTRLTVV.